This TCR beta chain was documented in a study of metastatic and nonmetastatic thyroid tumors. Looking at the study overall: Blood and tumor or nodule tissue repertoires from malignant and benign thyroid patients were compared.

Among the patients, none had received any treatment before thyroid surgery. Original processing methods: A papillary thyroid cancer distant-metastasis classifier was built from CDR3 differences across clinicopathological groups. From the PCR reads, TCRdb re-called clones with MiXCR. For this entry, the V and J calls and clone size follow TCRdb and not the study's own pipeline. The sample holds 34,000 or so clones, 15% to 20% seen once. Study conclusions and caveats: As reported, TCR beta diversity in blood and tumor was significantly higher in malignant thyroid tumors than in benign nodules.

In its sample, this clone was seen many times. Its cognate antigen is unknown. A read error is possible here, since a much larger clone lies one base away. This receptor was taken from a female donor with papillary thyroid cancer or a benign thyroid nodule (not recorded which). Some clones in this sample may be carry-over from other donors' samples. The sequenced material came from blood.

CDR3 loop: CASSTTGDERLFF. The CDR3 nucleotides read TGTGCCAGCTCAACTACAGGGGATGAAAGACTGTTTTTT. The chain carries TRBV18 and TRBJ1-4; 7 positions agree with TRBD1. Per the germline V gene, CDR1 is KGHSH and CDR2 is LQKENI. The CDR3 covers 13 residues.